A selection of T cell receptor beta chains follows, all from one sample in a study of regulatory T cells in long-lasting Graves disease. TCRdb re-analysed the multiplex PCR reads in MiXCR, keeping a single row per CDR3 protein. The sample has roughly 560,000 distinct CDR3 sequences; about 16% are singletons. This sample was also put to use in a study of T cells in Graves' hyperthyroidism and ophthalmopathy.

The sample here was peripheral blood mononuclear cells (PBMCs), taken at new diagnosis, from a patient treated with antithyroid drugs. The receptors derive from a woman between 40 and 65 years old with Graves disease. The CDR3 runs from the conserved cysteine through the conserved F or W. Each record gives: V gene, D gene, J gene, clone size, CDR3 DNA, CDR3 protein. A D gene is named only where the DNA matches it firmly. The size entry is marked missing in some rows and otherwise reads once, few, many or a size class.

>TRBV2|.|TRBJ2-1|.
TGTGCCAGCAGTAGCAGGACAGTCGTCCACAATGAGCAGCTCTTC
CASSSRTVVHNEQLF
>TRBV28|.|TRBJ1-5|many
TGTGCCAGCAGTGAGACGGAGAATCAGCCCCAGCATTTT
CASSETENQPQHF
>TRBV15|TRBD2|TRBJ2-7|few
TGTGCCACCAGCAGAGGCGGGGGGATCTCCTACGAGCAGTACTTC
CATSRGGGISYEQYF
>TRBV2|.|TRBJ2-7|many
TGTGCCAGCCGTGAGGATGATTACGAGCAGTACTTC
CASREDDYEQYF
>TRBV3-1|.|TRBJ2-3|many
TGTGCCAGCAGCCAAGAGATGGGGCGAACGCAGTATTTT
CASSQEMGRTQYF
>TRBV20-1|TRBD2|TRBJ2-3|few
TGCAGTGCTAGGATTAGCGGGGGCACAGATACGCAGTATTTT
CSARISGGTDTQYF
>TRBV6-1|.|TRBJ1-5|many
TGTGCCAGCTCCTTGGCGGATGATCAGCCCCAGCATTTT
CASSLADDQPQHF
>TRBV12-3/TRBV12-4|TRBD2|TRBJ2-2|many
TGTGCCAGCAGTTACACCCCGGAGCGGGAGAACACCGGGGAGCTGTTTTTT
CASSYTPERENTGELFF
>TRBV2|.|TRBJ2-7|many
TGTGCCAGCAGTGGAACGGGCAGCCAGGGCTACGAGCAGTACTTC
CASSGTGSQGYEQYF
>TRBV12-3/TRBV12-4|.|TRBJ2-7|few
TGTGCCAGCAGTTACGCCAGGATCGCAGGCCCTTACGAGCAGTACTTC
CASSYARIAGPYEQYF
>TRBV3-1|.|TRBJ1-5|few
TGTGCCAGCAGCCAGACTTCGACTAGCAATCAGCCCCAGCATTTT
CASSQTSTSNQPQHF
>TRBV2|.|TRBJ1-5|.
TGTGCCAGCACGTCGATTGGGGGGGCGAATCAGCCCCAGCATTTT
CASTSIGGANQPQHF
>TRBV11-2|.|TRBJ1-5|many
TGTGCCAGCAGCCCCGGACAGTTCAATCAGCCCCAGCATTTT
CASSPGQFNQPQHF
>TRBV20-1|.|TRBJ2-2|many
TGCAGTGCTATCGTCGGGGGCGGGAACACCGGGGAGCTGTTTTTT
CSAIVGGGNTGELFF
>TRBV12-3/TRBV12-4|.|TRBJ1-6|.
TGTGCCAGCACTGGGACTGAGAATTCACCCCTCCACTTT
CASTGTENSPLHF
>TRBV5-5|TRBD1|TRBJ1-4|few
TGTGCCAGCAGCTTGGAGGGACAGGCAAATGAAAAACTGTTTTTT
CASSLEGQANEKLFF
>TRBV25-1|.|TRBJ2-7|once
TGTGCCAGCAGTGAATGGGGGGACGGGCAGTACTTC
CASSEWGDGQYF
>TRBV12-3/TRBV12-4|.|TRBJ2-1|few
TGTGCCAGCAGTAGGCACCCCGATAGGAATGAGCAGTTCTTC
CASSRHPDRNEQFF
>TRBV6-4|.|TRBJ1-1|few
TGTGCCAGCAGCCTCGGACACATGATCGTAACTGAAGCTTTCTTT
CASSLGHMIVTEAFF
>TRBV12-3/TRBV12-4|TRBD2|TRBJ2-7|many
TGTGCCAGCAGCCGCCGGACTAGCGGGGGGATGAGCTCCTACGAGCAGTACTTC
CASSRRTSGGMSSYEQYF
>TRBV19|.|TRBJ2-7|.
TGTGCCAGTAGTATAGACAGGGGATTACGCGAGCAGTACTTC
CASSIDRGLREQYF
>TRBV19|.|TRBJ1-1|.
TGTGCCAGTAGTATAGGAAGCGGACGGGGTGCTTTCTTT
CASSIGSGRGAFF
>TRBV19|.|TRBJ1-1|few
TGTGCCAGTAGTATTTCAGGGGCCAGGGAAGCTTTCTTT
CASSISGAREAFF
>TRBV2|TRBD1|TRBJ2-5|many
TGTGCCAGCAGTGAGCGGCTTACAGGGGTCGAGACCCAGTACTTC
CASSERLTGVETQYF
>TRBV7-8|.|TRBJ1-1|many
TGTGCCAGCAGCTTAGGGGTTGAGAACACTGAAGCTTTCTTT
CASSLGVENTEAFF